The clone carrying this TCR beta chain was counted many times. Its cognate antigen is unknown. Germline V gene data show CDR1 as SGHRS and CDR2 as YFSETQ. The CDR3 loop spans 13 amino acids. V gave up 3 bases and J gave up 4 bases; unmatched junction bases: 0. Individual cDNA molecules carried attached unique molecular identifiers. Each CDR3 protein is one row after TCRdb ran MiXCR on the 5' RACE reads. Here the sample spans 55,000 to 85,000 distinct CDR3 sequences, 9% to 10% being singletons. This specimen belongs to a study of early T cells in non-severe SARS-CoV-2 infection. Study overall: Whole-blood bulk RNA, unsorted, was sequenced, and chains were unpaired. Findings of the study overall: CD4 and private specificities were missed by VDJdb matching, which favored anti-spike CD8 responses.

The chain employs TRBV5-1 and TRBJ1-1, with 10 bases lining up with TRBD1. The material was whole blood, obtained at baseline. The sequence derives from an adult who was a healthcare worker with PCR-confirmed SARS-CoV-2 infection or an uninfected control (not recorded which). CDR3 coding DNA: TGCGCCAGCAGCTGGGACAGGGGCACTGAAGCTTTCTTT. Its translation is CASSWDRGTEAFF.